The 5 T cell receptor beta chains given below trace back to one sample, sequenced in a study of CD8 T cells in ankylosing spondylitis. MiXCR, run by TCRdb on the 5' RACE reads, gives a single entry per CDR3 protein. The table records over 110,000 distinct CDR3 sequences, roughly 8.8% of them present only once. The sample comprised synovial fluid, either unsorted or a sorted T cell fraction (not recorded which). All receptors come from a male donor with ankylosing spondylitis.

This clonotype was observed a few times. CDR3: CASSFLRTGELFF. The DNA for the CDR3 is TGTGCCAGCAGTTTTCTCCGCACCGGGGAGCTGTTTTTT. The V gene is TRBV27, the J gene TRBJ2-2; D ambiguous. The CDR3 extends over 13 amino acids. The V gene lost 3 bases and the J gene lost 4 bases, with 6 bases spanning the gap. CDR1 is MNHEY and CDR2 is SMNVEV in the germline V gene (reference sequence).

This clonotype was detected a few times. The gene calls are TRBV7-9 and TRBJ1-6; a possible D gene is TRBD1 (5 bases). V was cut by 5 bases and J by 10 bases, with 18 bases left in between. The CDR3 covers 15 residues. Germline V gene lookup returns CDR1 SEHNR and CDR2 FQNEAQ (reference sequence). As DNA, the CDR3 is TGTGCCAGCAGCCCCAGGGACCCTTTTATATCACCCCTCCACTTT. The encoded protein is CASSPRDPFISPLHF.

This clonotype was detected ten times or more. This sequence joins TRBV18 and TRBJ1-1; D not certain. The germline V and J ends were trimmed by 5 bases and 8 bases, with 15 bases remaining between them. The CDR3 consists of 13 residues. The germline V gene has CDR1 KGHSH and CDR2 LQKENI. As DNA, the CDR3 is TGTGCCAGCTCAGTGGTGGCAGGTCCCGAAGCTTTCTTT. Its protein product is CASSVVAGPEAFF. Variable domain in full (rest from reference TRBV18 and TRBJ1-1): NAGVMQNPRHLVRRRGQEARLRCSPMKGHSHVYWYRQLPEEGLKFMVYLQKENIIDESGMPKERFSAEFPKEGPSILRIQQVVRGDSAAYFCASSVVAGPEAFFGQGTRLTVV.

This clonotype was counted ten times or more. This chain links TRBV4-2 with TRBJ1-2; TRBD1 might be the D (6 bases). The V gene lost 0 bases and the J gene lost 4 bases, with 12 bases spanning the gap. From germline, CDR1 is LGHNA and CDR2 YNFKEQ. This CDR3 has 15 amino acids. CDR3 DNA sequence: TGTGCCAGCAGCCAAGATATGGGAGGGGGCTATGGCTACACCTTC. Protein: CASSQDMGGGYGYTF.

This clonotype was seen many times. The chain's CDR3 is CASSLVAGQGSHEQFF. The CDR3 bases are TGCGCCAGCAGCTTGGTAGCGGGACAGGGGTCCCATGAGCAGTTCTTC. This chain joins TRBV5-1 and TRBJ2-1, with 10 bases lining up with TRBD1. CDR3 length equals 16 residues. Germline trimming cut 0 bases from V and 8 bases from J; bases unmatched to any gene: 8. The germline gives CDR1 SGHRS, CDR2 YFSETQ. The full variable domain, in which reference TRBV5-1 and TRBJ2-1 provide the parts outside the CDR3, is KAGVTQTPRYLIKTRGQQVTLSCSPISGHRSVSWYQQTPGQGLQFLFEYFSETQRNKGNFPGRFSGRQFSNSRSEMNVSTLELGDSALYLCASSLVAGQGSHEQFFGPGTRLTVL.